This is a list of T cell receptor beta chains from one sample in a study of blood T cells in healthy people across ages. TCRdb used MiXCR to reprocess the 5' RACE reads, holding one entry per CDR3 protein. Among roughly 1.5 million distinct CDR3 sequences listed, approximately 39% were seen once. Source material: blood. These receptors originate from a young woman in good health. The conserved cysteine and the conserved F or W are not part of the CDR3 here. The order of the fields is V gene, J gene, CDR3 protein.

>TRBV9|TRBJ1-2
ASSVYALGGPSNYGYT
>TRBV12-3/TRBV12-4|TRBJ2-3
ASSLVGGAVDTQY
>TRBV7-7|TRBJ2-1
ASSLNPSASYNEQF
>TRBV2|TRBJ1-2
ASSAQGFGYT
>TRBV2|TRBJ1-2
ASIAWGASAYGYT
>TRBV5-1|TRBJ1-1
ASSLRAESNTEAF
>TRBV5-1|.
ASSFGLNYEQY
>TRBV11-2|TRBJ2-1
ASSSSTYLNEQF
>TRBV12-3/TRBV12-4|TRBJ2-4
ASSLSGLAKNIQY
>TRBV29-1|TRBJ2-1
SVEASIRRNEQF
>TRBV4-1|TRBJ1-1
ASRGHRVTEAF
>TRBV5-1|TRBJ1-1
ASSWEGMNTEAS
>TRBV29-1|TRBJ2-7
SVVAGGTYEQY
>TRBV6-2/TRBV6-3|TRBJ2-7
ATGPYGQY
>TRBV4-3|TRBJ2-3
ASSQAPRGVSTDMQY
>TRBV4-2|.
ASSQEDWSSEQY
>TRBV20-1|TRBJ1-1
SARKNAEAF
>TRBV2|TRBJ2-3
ASRQAGLWDSTDTQY
>TRBV6-8|TRBJ2-1
ASPDELF
>TRBV20-1|TRBJ1-2
SAPDWTAYGYT
>TRBV7-6|.
ASSERDSYYEQY
>TRBV6-6|TRBJ2-2
ASRTNWTGELF